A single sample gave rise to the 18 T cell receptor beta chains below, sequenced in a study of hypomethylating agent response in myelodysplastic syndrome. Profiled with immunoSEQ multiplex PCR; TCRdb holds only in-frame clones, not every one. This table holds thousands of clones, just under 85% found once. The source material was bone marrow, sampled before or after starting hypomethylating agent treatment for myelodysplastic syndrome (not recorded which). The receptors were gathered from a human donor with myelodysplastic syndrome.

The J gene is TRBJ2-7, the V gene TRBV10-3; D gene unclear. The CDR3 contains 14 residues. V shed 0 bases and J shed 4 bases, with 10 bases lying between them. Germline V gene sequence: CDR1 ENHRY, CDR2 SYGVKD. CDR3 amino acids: CAISESMDGYEQYF. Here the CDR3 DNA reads TGTGCCATCAGTGAGTCGATGGACGGATACGAGCAGTACTTC.

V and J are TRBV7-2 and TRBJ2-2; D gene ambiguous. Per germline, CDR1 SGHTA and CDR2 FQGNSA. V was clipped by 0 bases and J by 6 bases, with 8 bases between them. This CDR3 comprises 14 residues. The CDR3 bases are TGTGCCAGCAGCTTAGCGGCAACGGCCGGGGAGCTGTTTTTT. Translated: CASSLAATAGELFF.

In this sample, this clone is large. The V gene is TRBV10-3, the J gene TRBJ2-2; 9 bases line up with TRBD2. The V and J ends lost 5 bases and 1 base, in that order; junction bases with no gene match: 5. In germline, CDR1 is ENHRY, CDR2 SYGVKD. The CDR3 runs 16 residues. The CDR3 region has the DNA TGTGCCATCAGTTTCCCTAGCGGGGTGAACACCGGGGAGCTGTTTTTT. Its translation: CAISFPSGVNTGELFF.

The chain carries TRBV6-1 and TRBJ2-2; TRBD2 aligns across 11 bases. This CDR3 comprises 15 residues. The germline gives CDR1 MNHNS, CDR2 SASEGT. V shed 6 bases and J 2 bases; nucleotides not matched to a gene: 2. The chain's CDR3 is CASRGLAANTGELFF. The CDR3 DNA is TGTGCCAGCAGGGGACTAGCGGCAAACACCGGGGAGCTGTTTTTT.

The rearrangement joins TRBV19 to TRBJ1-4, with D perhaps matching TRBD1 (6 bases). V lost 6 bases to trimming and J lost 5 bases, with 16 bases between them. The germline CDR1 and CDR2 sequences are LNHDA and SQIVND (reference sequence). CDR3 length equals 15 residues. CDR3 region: CASRDSPLTNEKLFF. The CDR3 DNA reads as TGTGCCAGTAGGGACAGTCCCTTAACCAATGAAAAACTGTTTTTT. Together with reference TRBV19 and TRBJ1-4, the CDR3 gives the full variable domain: DGGITQSPKYLFRKEGQNVTLSCEQNLNHDAMYWYRQDPGQGLRLIYYSQIVNDFQKGDIAEGYSVSREKKESFPLTVTSAQKNPTAFYLCASRDSPLTNEKLFFGSGTQLSVL.

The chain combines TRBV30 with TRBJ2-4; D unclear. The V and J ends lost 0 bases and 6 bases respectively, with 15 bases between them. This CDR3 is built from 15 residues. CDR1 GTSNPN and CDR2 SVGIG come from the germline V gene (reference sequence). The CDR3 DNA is TGTGCCTGGAGTGTACAAGGGTCAATAGTAAACATTCAGTACTTC. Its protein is CAWSVQGSIVNIQYF. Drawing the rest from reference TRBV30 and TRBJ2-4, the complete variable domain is SQTIHQWPATLVQPVGSPLSLECTVEGTSNPNLYWYRQAAGRGLQLLFYSVGIGQISSEVPQNLSASRPQDRQFILSSKKLLLSDSGFYLCAWSVQGSIVNIQYFGAGTRLSVL.

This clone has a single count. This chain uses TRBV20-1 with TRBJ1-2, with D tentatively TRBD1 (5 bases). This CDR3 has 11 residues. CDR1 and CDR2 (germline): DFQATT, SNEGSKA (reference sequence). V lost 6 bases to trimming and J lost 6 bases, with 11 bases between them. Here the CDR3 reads CSAQGLHGYTF. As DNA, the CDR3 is TGCAGTGCCCAGGGTTTGCATGGCTACACCTTC.

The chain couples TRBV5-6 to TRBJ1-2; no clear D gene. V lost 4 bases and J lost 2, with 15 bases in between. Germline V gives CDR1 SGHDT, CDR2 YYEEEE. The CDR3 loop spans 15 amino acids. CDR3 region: CASSPRLERNYGYTF. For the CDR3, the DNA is TGTGCCAGCAGCCCACGACTGGAAAGGAACTATGGCTACACCTTC.

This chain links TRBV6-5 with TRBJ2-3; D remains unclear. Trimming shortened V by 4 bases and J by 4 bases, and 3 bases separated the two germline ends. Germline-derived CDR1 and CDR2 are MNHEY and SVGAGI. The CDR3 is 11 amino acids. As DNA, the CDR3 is TGTGCCAGCAGTTCGGCAGATACGCAGTATTTT. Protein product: CASSSADTQYF.

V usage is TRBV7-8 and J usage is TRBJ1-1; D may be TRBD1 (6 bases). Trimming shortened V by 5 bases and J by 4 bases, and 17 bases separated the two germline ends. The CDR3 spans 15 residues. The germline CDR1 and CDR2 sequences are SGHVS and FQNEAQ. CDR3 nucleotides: TGTGCCAGCAGCAGACCTCGACAGGACAGCACTGAAGCTTTCTTT. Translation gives CASSRPRQDSTEAFF.

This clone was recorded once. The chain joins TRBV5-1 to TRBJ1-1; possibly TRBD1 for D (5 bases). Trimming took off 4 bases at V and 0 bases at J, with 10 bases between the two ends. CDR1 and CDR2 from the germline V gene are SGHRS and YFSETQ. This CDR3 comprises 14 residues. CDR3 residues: CASSPTQVNTEAFF. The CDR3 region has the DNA TGCGCCAGCAGCCCTACACAGGTGAACACTGAAGCTTTCTTT.

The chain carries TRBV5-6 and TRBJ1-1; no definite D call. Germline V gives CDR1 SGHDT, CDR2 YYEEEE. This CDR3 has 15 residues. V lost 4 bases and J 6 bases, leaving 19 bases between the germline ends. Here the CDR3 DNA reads TGTGCCAGCAGCCTGTATAGTCGGATGGGCGCTGAAGCTTTCTTT. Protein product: CASSLYSRMGAEAFF.

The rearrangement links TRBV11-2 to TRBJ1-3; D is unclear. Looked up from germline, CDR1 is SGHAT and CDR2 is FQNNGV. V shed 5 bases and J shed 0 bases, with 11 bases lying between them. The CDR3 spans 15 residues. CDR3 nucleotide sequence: TGTGCCAGCAGCGCACCCGGCAACTCTGGAAACACCATATATTTT. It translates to CASSAPGNSGNTIYF.

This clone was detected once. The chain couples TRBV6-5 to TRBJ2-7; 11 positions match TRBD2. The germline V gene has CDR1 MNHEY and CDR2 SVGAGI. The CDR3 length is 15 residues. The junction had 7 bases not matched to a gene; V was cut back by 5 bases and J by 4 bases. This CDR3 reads CASSRTTSGGYEQYF. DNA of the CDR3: TGTGCCAGCAGTCGAACTACTAGCGGGGGATACGAGCAGTACTTC.

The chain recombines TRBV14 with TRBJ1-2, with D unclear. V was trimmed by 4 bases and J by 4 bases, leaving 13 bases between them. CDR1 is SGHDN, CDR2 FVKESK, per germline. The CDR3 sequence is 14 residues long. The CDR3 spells CASSPLSGVYGYTF. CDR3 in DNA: TGTGCCAGCAGCCCATTATCGGGAGTCTATGGCTACACCTTC.

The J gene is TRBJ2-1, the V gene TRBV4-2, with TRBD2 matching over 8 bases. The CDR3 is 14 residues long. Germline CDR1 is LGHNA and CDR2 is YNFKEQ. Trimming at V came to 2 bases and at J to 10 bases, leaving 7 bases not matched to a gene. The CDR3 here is CASSQISGRNEQFF. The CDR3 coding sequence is TGTGCCAGCAGCCAAATCAGCGGGAGAAACGAGCAGTTCTTC.

The CDR3 bases are TGTGCCAGTAGGTATGGGACAGAAGGGGTCAATGAGCAGTTCTTC. Translating it yields CASRYGTEGVNEQFF. This chain joins TRBV19 and TRBJ2-1, with 7 nucleotides matching TRBD1. With 6 bases clipped from V and 6 bases from J, the junction kept 11 bases outside the gene matches. The CDR3 loop spans 15 amino acids. CDR1 and CDR2 from the germline V gene are LNHDA and SQIVND (reference sequence).

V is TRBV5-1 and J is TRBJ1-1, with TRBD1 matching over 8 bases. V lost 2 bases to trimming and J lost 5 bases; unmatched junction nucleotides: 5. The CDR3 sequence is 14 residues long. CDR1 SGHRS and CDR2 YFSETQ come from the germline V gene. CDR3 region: CASSFQGAQTEAFF. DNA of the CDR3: TGCGCCAGCAGCTTCCAGGGGGCGCAAACTGAAGCTTTCTTT. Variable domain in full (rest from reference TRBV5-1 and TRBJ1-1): KAGVTQTPRYLIKTRGQQVTLSCSPISGHRSVSWYQQTPGQGLQFLFEYFSETQRNKGNFPGRFSGRQFSNSRSEMNVSTLELGDSALYLCASSFQGAQTEAFFGQGTRLTVV.